Below are 30 T cell receptor beta chains sequenced from a single sample in a study of identical twins. TCRdb re-called the 5' RACE reads with MiXCR, one entry per CDR3 protein. The sample lists approximately 350,000 distinct CDR3 sequences; 9% to 15% were seen once. These same data were also listed under a study on yellow fever vaccine responses in identical twins.

The sequencing sample was made of CD8+ T cells sorted from blood. The receptors come from a woman aged 18-29 years in good health.

In this sample, this clonotype turned up a few times. The chain is built from TRBV24-1 and TRBJ2-5; 8 bases fit TRBD1. CDR1 KGHDR and CDR2 SFDVKD come from the germline V gene. This CDR3 has 16 residues. V shed 4 bases, J shed 5 bases, and the junction held 11 bases outside the gene matches. The CDR3 DNA is TGTGCCACCAGTGAATCTGGACAGGGTGTATGGGAGACCCAGTACTTC. Translating gives CATSESGQGVWETQYF.

This clonotype was counted a few times. The junction does not match germline at one end; this may be a read error. V and J are TRBV6-1 and TRBJ1-1; no clear D. In germline, CDR1 is MNHNS, CDR2 SASEGT. The CDR3 is made up of 15 amino acids. Here the CDR3 reads CASSQAFGKITEAFF. DNA for the CDR3: TGTGCCAGCAGTCAAGCTTTCGGGAAAATCACTGAAGCTTTCTTT.

The chain carries TRBV20-1 and TRBJ2-7; 7 bases are shared with TRBD1. V lost 3 bases, J lost 2 bases, and 4 bases stayed unmatched. CDR1 and CDR2 from the germline V gene are DFQATT and SNEGSKA (reference sequence). The CDR3 has 13 residues. This CDR3 is CSASSGTAYEQYV. CDR3 coding DNA: TGCAGTGCTAGTTCCGGGACAGCCTACGAGCAGTACGTC.

The V and J genes are TRBV10-3 and TRBJ2-2; D not resolved. Trimming pared 2 bases from V and 0 bases from J, leaving 10 bases between. There are 16 residues in the CDR3. Germline V CDR1 and CDR2: ENHRY, SYGVKD. The CDR3: CAISELAGSNTGELFF. The CDR3, as DNA: TGTGCCATCAGTGAGCTGGCAGGTTCGAACACCGGGGAGCTGTTTTTT.

Only a few counts were recorded for this clonotype. The V gene is TRBV10-3, the J gene TRBJ2-2; 13 nucleotides match TRBD2. Germline lookup yields CDR1 ENHRY and CDR2 SYGVKD. V shed 6 bases, J shed 5 bases, and the junction held 12 bases outside the gene matches. CDR3 size: 18 residues. The CDR3 nucleotides read TGTGCCATCAGAAGACTAGCGGGGGGTCCGGAAGGAACCGGGGAGCTGTTTTTT. This gives the protein CAIRRLAGGPEGTGELFF.

This clonotype was picked up many times. The chain joins TRBV29-1 to TRBJ2-3; D not resolved. This CDR3 region has 15 residues. Germline V lookup: CDR1 SQVTM, CDR2 ANQGSEA. Trimming stripped 0 bases from V and 0 bases from J, with 10 bases between. CDR3 residues: CSVEEAQTSTDTQYF. The CDR3 DNA is TGCAGCGTTGAAGAAGCTCAGACTAGCACAGATACGCAGTATTTT.

This clonotype occurred a few times. The chain combines TRBV12-3 or TRBV12-4 with TRBJ2-1; tentative D call: TRBD2 (6 bases). Trimming removed 4 bases from V and 8 bases from J, with 15 bases in between. The CDR3 has 14 amino acids. CDR3 loop: CASSSPGRVYEQFF. In DNA form, the CDR3 reads TGTGCCAGCAGTTCCCCCGGGAGAGTCTATGAGCAGTTCTTC.

The V call is TRBV6-5, the J call TRBJ2-5; the D is unclear. Germline V CDR1 and CDR2: MNHEY, SVGAGI. CDR3 length: 11 amino acids. The V and J ends lost 6 bases and 5 bases respectively, with 7 bases between them. The CDR3 region has the DNA TGTGCCAGCAGAAAAGGGGAGACCCAGTACTTC. Its protein product is CASRKGETQYF.

This clonotype was seen a few times. This sequence joins TRBV7-9 and TRBJ2-3; TRBD2 matches 7 bases. J was trimmed by 2 bases and V by 0 bases; bases with no gene match: 8. Looked up from germline, CDR1 is SEHNR and CDR2 is FQNEAQ (reference sequence). This CDR3 region has 17 residues. The CDR3 reads CASSLARASGNTDTQYF. CDR3 sequence (DNA): TGTGCCAGCAGCTTAGCGCGGGCTAGCGGAAACACAGATACGCAGTATTTT.

The rearrangement joins TRBV13 to TRBJ2-7; 7 nucleotides align to TRBD1. CDR3 size: 12 residues. Losses at the gene ends were 6 bases for V and 4 bases for J; bases not matched to a gene: 3. Germline V gene sequence: CDR1 PRHDT, CDR2 FYEKMQ (reference sequence). Written as DNA, the CDR3 is TGTGCCAGCAGGGGGACAGTGTACGAGCAGTACTTC. Translating it yields CASRGTVYEQYF.

This clonotype has just a few counts. This chain links TRBV5-1 with TRBJ1-5; D ambiguous. Germline lookup yields CDR1 SGHRS and CDR2 YFSETQ. Trimming pared 3 bases from V and 0 bases from J, leaving 22 bases between. The CDR3 length is 19 residues. The CDR3: CASSSHPARSQISNQPQHF. As DNA, the CDR3 is TGCGCCAGCAGCTCCCACCCGGCCCGAAGCCAAATTAGCAATCAGCCCCAGCATTTT.

The chain is built from TRBV20-1 and TRBJ2-1, with 16 nucleotides matching TRBD2. Germline V gene sequence: CDR1 DFQATT, CDR2 SNEGSKA (reference sequence). Trimming at V came to 1 base and at J to 6 bases, leaving 6 bases not matched to a gene. This CDR3 has 17 amino acids. CDR3 sequence reads: CSARAPGLAGGGNEQFF. In DNA, the CDR3 is TGCAGTGCTAGAGCCCCGGGACTAGCGGGAGGGGGCAATGAGCAGTTCTTC.

This clonotype occurred many times. The chain couples TRBV4-1 to TRBJ2-3, with TRBD2 as a possible D gene (6 bases). The CDR3 totals 17 residues. From germline, CDR1 is MGHRA and CDR2 YSYEKL. Between the trimmed V and J ends, which lost 4 bases and 4 bases, there was a span of 21 bases. The CDR3 nucleotides are TGCGCCAGCAGCCCTCGGGAGAGCCGTACCCAGCCAGATACGCAGTATTTT. It codes for CASSPRESRTQPDTQYF.

This clonotype was picked up a small number of times. The chain employs TRBV4-1 and TRBJ1-2; TRBD1 is a possible D gene (5 bases). CDR1 is MGHRA and CDR2 is YSYEKL in the germline V gene. The CDR3 extends over 16 amino acids. Between the trimmed V and J ends, which lost 1 base and 4 bases, there was a span of 16 bases. CDR3 sequence: CASSQGPRGTIYGYTF. The CDR3, as DNA: TGCGCCAGCAGCCAAGGCCCCCGGGGCACGATCTATGGCTACACCTTC.

This clonotype occurred a few times. The chain recombines TRBV18 with TRBJ2-3, with D possibly matching TRBD1 (5 bases). V was cut by 0 bases and J by 5 bases, with 12 bases left in between. CDR1 KGHSH and CDR2 LQKENI come from the germline V gene. This CDR3 is 15 amino acids long. In DNA form, the CDR3 reads TGTGCCAGCTCACCACCGGATGGAAGGGGAGATACGCAGTATTTT. Translating it yields CASSPPDGRGDTQYF. Full variable domain (remainder filled in from reference TRBV18 and TRBJ2-3): NAGVMQNPRHLVRRRGQEARLRCSPMKGHSHVYWYRQLPEEGLKFMVYLQKENIIDESGMPKERFSAEFPKEGPSILRIQQVVRGDSAAYFCASSPPDGRGDTQYFGPGTRLTVL.

The CDR3 region is CSVVRVNTGELFF. DNA of the CDR3: TGCAGCGTTGTCAGGGTGAACACCGGGGAGCTGTTTTTT. This rearrangement joins TRBV29-1 to TRBJ2-2; possibly TRBD1 for D (5 bases). Germline V gene sequence: CDR1 SQVTM, CDR2 ANQGSEA. This CDR3 contains 13 residues. Trimming stripped 4 bases from V and 1 base from J, with 7 bases between.

This clonotype was counted ten times or more. The chain links TRBV10-3 to TRBJ2-3; tentative D call: TRBD1 (6 bases). V lost 2 bases and J lost 3, with 12 bases in between. Germline values: CDR1 ENHRY, CDR2 SYGVKD. The CDR3 totals 15 residues. The CDR3 loop reads CAISEKDRWTDTQYF. The CDR3 bases are TGTGCCATCAGTGAGAAAGACAGGTGGACAGATACGCAGTATTTT.

The chain uses TRBV27 and TRBJ1-1, with TRBD1 matching 8 bases. Trimming at V came to 4 bases and at J to 3 bases, leaving 4 bases not matched to a gene. From germline, CDR1 is MNHEY and CDR2 SMNVEV (reference sequence). The CDR3 is made up of 14 amino acids. Here the CDR3 reads CASSYGRGHTEAFF. CDR3 DNA: TGTGCCAGCAGTTACGGCAGGGGGCACACTGAAGCTTTCTTT.

This clonotype has only a few counts. The rearrangement links TRBV14 to TRBJ2-3, with TRBD2 matching over 7 bases. Germline loops: CDR1 SGHDN, CDR2 FVKESK. The CDR3 contains 15 residues. Trimming at V came to 4 bases and at J to 8 bases, leaving 12 bases not matched to a gene. CDR3 in DNA: TGTGCCAGCAGCCCAAGGTGGGAGGGAGTGGCTACGCAGTATTTT. Protein product: CASSPRWEGVATQYF.

The CDR3 is CASGPGGICYNEQFF. The DNA for the CDR3 is TGTGCCAGCGGCCCCGGGGGGATCTGCTACAATGAGCAGTTCTTC. The genes are TRBV4-2 and TRBJ2-1; 7 bases fit TRBD2. The CDR3 runs 15 residues. The V gene's germline CDR1 is LGHNA and CDR2 YNFKEQ. After removal of 8 bases from V and 3 bases from J, the junction contained 10 bases not matched to a gene.

This clonotype was counted only a few times. The chain combines TRBV28 with TRBJ2-1, with 10 nucleotides matching TRBD1. The V and J ends lost 6 bases and 1 base, in that order; junction bases with no gene match: 21. Germline CDR1 reads MDHEN; CDR2 reads SYDVKM. CDR3 length equals 21 residues. Here the CDR3 DNA reads TGTGCCAGCAGCCTCCCTCTGAGGACAGGGGGTGACTCGAATTCCTACAATGAGCAGTTCTTC. It translates to CASSLPLRTGGDSNSYNEQFF.

The V and J genes are TRBV21-1 and TRBJ2-3. TRBV21-1 is described as a pseudogene. This CDR3 has 13 amino acids. The CDR3 loop is CASSKKPTDTQYF. CDR3 coding DNA: TGTGCCAGCAGCAAGAAACCAACAGATACGCAGTATTTT.

The chain uses TRBV28 and TRBJ1-1; a weak D match, TRBD1 (5 bases). Deletions cut 6 bases from V and 6 bases from J, with 14 bases between. Germline V gene data show CDR1 as MDHEN and CDR2 as SYDVKM. The CDR3 spans 13 residues. The CDR3 spells CASRKTGPPEAFF. In DNA, the CDR3 is TGTGCCAGCAGGAAAACGGGGCCGCCTGAAGCTTTCTTT.

The chain carries TRBV5-4 and TRBJ2-7; the match to TRBD2 covers 10 bases. The junction had 9 bases not matched to a gene; V was cut back by 1 base and J by 2 bases. Germline loops: CDR1 SGHNT, CDR2 YYREEE (reference sequence). The CDR3 loop spans 17 amino acids. CDR3 amino acids: CASSLNSLAGVPYEQYV. CDR3 coding DNA: TGTGCCAGCAGCTTGAACAGTCTAGCGGGGGTCCCCTACGAGCAGTACGTC.

This sequence joins TRBV5-1 and TRBJ1-1, with TRBD1 as a possible D gene (5 bases). The V gene lost 5 bases and the J gene lost 3 bases, with 23 bases spanning the gap. Germline CDR1 SGHRS, CDR2 YFSETQ. This CDR3 has 17 amino acids. CDR3 sequence: CASRTRDGYVLDTEAFF. The CDR3 DNA reads TGCGCCAGCAGAACCCGGGACGGTTATGTGTTAGACACTGAAGCTTTCTTT.

This chain links TRBV6-6 with TRBJ2-5; D perhaps matches TRBD1 (5 bases). Between the trimmed V and J ends, which lost 2 bases and 7 bases, there was a span of 11 bases. The V gene's germline CDR1 is MNHNY and CDR2 SVGAGI (reference sequence). This CDR3 spans 13 amino acids. The CDR3 reads CASSYVGQGTQYF. The CDR3 nucleotides are TGTGCCAGCAGTTACGTGGGGCAGGGGACCCAGTACTTC.

The J gene is TRBJ2-7, the V gene TRBV2; weak D call: TRBD1 (5 bases). The ends were cut back, 2 bases at V and 2 bases at J, with 13 bases in the middle. The CDR3 is 15 amino acids. Per germline, CDR1 SNHLY and CDR2 FYNNEI. The CDR3 spells CASSESAGKPYEQYF. The CDR3 coding sequence is TGTGCCAGCAGTGAATCGGCAGGGAAGCCCTACGAGCAGTACTTC.

This chain connects TRBV6-5 to TRBJ2-1, with no clear D. The CDR3 contains 12 residues. Germline CDR1 MNHEY, CDR2 SVGAGI. V was trimmed by 8 bases and J by 8 bases, leaving 13 bases between them. CDR3 bases: TGTGCCAGCCTTAAATGGCCGGATGAGCAGTTCTTC. Amino acids: CASLKWPDEQFF.

In its sample, this clonotype was seen a few times. The chain links TRBV28 to TRBJ2-7, with TRBD1 matching over 7 bases. The CDR3 runs 13 residues. Trimming cost V 8 bases and J 7 bases; bases outside gene matches: 11. The germline V gene has CDR1 MDHEN and CDR2 SYDVKM. The CDR3 nucleotides are TGTGCCAGCCGTAGTAACAGGGGCAGGGAGCAGTACGTC. Its protein is CASRSNRGREQYV.

The chain joins TRBV29-1 to TRBJ2-2; D might be TRBD2 (6 bases). The length of the CDR3 is 16 residues. The germline V and J ends were trimmed by 0 bases and 2 bases, with 13 bases remaining between them. From germline, CDR1 is SQVTM and CDR2 ANQGSEA. This chain's CDR3 is CSVEDLKRANTGELFF. The CDR3, as DNA: TGCAGCGTTGAAGACCTCAAGCGGGCTAACACCGGGGAGCTGTTTTTT.